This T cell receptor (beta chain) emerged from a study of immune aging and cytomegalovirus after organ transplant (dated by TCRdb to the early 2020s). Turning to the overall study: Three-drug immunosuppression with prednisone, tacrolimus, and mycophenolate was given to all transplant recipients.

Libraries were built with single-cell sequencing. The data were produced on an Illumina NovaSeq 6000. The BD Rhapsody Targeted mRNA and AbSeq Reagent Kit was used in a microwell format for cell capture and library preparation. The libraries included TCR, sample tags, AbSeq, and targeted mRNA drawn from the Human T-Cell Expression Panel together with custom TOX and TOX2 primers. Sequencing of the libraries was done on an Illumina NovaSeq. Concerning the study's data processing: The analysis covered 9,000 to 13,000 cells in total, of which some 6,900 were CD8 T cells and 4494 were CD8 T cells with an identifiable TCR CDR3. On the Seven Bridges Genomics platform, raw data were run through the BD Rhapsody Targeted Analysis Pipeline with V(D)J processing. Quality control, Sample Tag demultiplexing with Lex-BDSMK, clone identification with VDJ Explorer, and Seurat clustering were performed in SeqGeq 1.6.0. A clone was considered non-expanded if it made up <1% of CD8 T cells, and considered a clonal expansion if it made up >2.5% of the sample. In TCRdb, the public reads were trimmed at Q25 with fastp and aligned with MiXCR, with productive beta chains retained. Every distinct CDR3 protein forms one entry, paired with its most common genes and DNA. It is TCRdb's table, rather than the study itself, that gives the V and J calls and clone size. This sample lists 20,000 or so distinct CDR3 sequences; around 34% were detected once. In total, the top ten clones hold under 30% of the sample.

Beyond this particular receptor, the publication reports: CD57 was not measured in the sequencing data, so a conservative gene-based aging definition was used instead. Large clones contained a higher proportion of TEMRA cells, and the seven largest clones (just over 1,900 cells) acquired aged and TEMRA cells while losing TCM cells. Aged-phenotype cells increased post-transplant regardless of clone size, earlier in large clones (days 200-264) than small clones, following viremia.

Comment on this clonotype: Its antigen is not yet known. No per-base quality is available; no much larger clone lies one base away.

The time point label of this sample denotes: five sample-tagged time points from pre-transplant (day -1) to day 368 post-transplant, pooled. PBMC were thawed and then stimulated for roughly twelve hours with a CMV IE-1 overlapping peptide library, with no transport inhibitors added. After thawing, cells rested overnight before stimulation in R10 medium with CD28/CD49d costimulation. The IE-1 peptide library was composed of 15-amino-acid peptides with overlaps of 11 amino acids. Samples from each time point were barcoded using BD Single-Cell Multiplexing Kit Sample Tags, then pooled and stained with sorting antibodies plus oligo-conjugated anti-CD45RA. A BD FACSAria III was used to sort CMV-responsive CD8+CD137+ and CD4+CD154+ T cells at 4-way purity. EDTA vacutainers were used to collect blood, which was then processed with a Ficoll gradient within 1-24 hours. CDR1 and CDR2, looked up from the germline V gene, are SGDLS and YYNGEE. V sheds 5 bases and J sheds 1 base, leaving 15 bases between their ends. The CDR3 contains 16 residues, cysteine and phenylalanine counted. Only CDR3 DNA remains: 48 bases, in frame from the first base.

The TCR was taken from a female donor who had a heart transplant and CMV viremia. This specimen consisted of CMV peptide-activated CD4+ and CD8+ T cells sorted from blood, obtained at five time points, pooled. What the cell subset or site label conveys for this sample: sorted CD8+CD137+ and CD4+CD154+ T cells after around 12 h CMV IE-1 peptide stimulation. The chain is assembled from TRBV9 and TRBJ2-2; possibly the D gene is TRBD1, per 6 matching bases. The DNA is TGTGCCAGCAGTGATCGCAGGGGCATGAACACCGGGGAGCTGTTTTTT. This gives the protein CASSDRRGMNTGELFF.